The T cell receptor beta chain under discussion was sequenced for a study of response to subunit inactivated influenza vaccine. TCRdb re-called the RT-PCR reads with MiXCR, one entry per CDR3 protein. The data show about 180,000 distinct CDR3 sequences, about 9% seen once. Study-level results: Researchers suggested that each seasonal influenza vaccination recruits few new T cells.

The germline V gene encodes CDR1 SGHVS and CDR2 FQNEAQ. V lost 5 bases, J lost 3 bases, and 6 bases stayed unmatched. The CDR3 sequence is 15 residues long. This clonotype showed up many times. Antigen: not known. The chain links TRBV7-8 to TRBJ2-7; 11 nucleotides align to TRBD2. The receptor comes from a middle-aged man who received an inactivated influenza vaccine. The specimen was non-naive T cells sorted from PBMCs, collected on the day of vaccination. Here the CDR3 reads CASSTLGTSGYEQYF. The CDR3 DNA sequence: TGTGCCAGCAGCACTTTAGGGACTAGCGGCTACGAGCAGTACTTC.